This T cell receptor (beta chain) is drawn from a study of T cell repertoires and leukemia-associated antigens (dated by TCRdb to about 2019). Some background on the complete study: About 5.1 to 7 million read pairs and about 3 to 5.0 million effective reads were obtained per sample, with 15 million to 20 million effective reads obtained overall. Using in vitro peptide stimulation of healthy T cells, the study set out to figure out what antigen is recognized by a TCR Vbeta21 clone that had previously been found in CML patients.

Total RNA was extracted from the cultured T cells using TRIzol reagent. TCRbeta libraries were amplified from RNA using 5' rapid amplification of cDNA ends (5'RACE). Library concentration and integrity were checked with Qubit, an Agilent instrument, and quantitative PCR before sequencing. Qualified libraries were sequenced on Illumina HiSeq or MiSeq by a commercial service provider. In the source study's methods: TCR sequences in each sample were identified with MiXCR version 1.8.2. For a clone to be considered qualified, a CDR3 longer than four amino acids, an in-frame nucleotide length, and the absence of a stop codon were required. A read counted as effective if the read contained the complete CDR3 structure. RT-PCR with 24 Vbeta primers, GeneScan spectratyping, and Sanger sequencing were used to validate expanded clones. The raw public reads went through TCRdb reprocessing: fastp at Q25, MiXCR clone calling, in-frame beta chains kept. CDR3 protein duplicates are merged, each entry listing the most common genes and DNA. TCRdb's processing, not the authors' own work, is the source of the V and J calls. Counted in this sample were 13,000 to 15,000 distinct CDR3 sequences; less than 40% of them appeared once. The ten largest clones take up around 9.2% of the sample.

This clonotype showed up many times. Which antigen it targets is not known. Base qualities are not recorded, but no much larger clone differs from it by a single base. What the work shows at the level of the full study, not this receptor alone: The four groups showed no significant differences in numbers of Vbeta genes (approximately 65), Jbeta genes (around 15), VDJ rearrangements, or unique CDR3s. The antigen specificity and function of the expanded clones were not directly tested and needed further investigation.

As a first step, CD3+ T cells were rested overnight at approximately 2.5 million cells/mL in RPMI 1640 lacking fetal bovine serum. CD3+ T cells were isolated from PBMCs with MACS immunomagnetic beads following the manufacturer's instructions. The CDR3 contains 14 residues, cysteine and phenylalanine counted. Of all the DNA, just the CDR3 is kept, 42 bases in frame from base 1. CDR1 is given as SGHNT and CDR2 as YYREEE, both from the germline V gene (reference sequence). V and J are truncated by 0 bases and 5 bases respectively, leaving an intervening sequence of 9 bases. Sequencing was carried out using CD3+ T cells sorted from blood and cultured. This clonotype was obtained from a female donor in good health. The sequence joins TRBV5-4 to TRBJ2-1, with an unclear D gene assignment. The CDR3 in this case is CASSLVDPDNEQFF. The DNA is TGTGCCAGCAGCTTGGTAGATCCAGACAATGAGCAGTTCTTC.